This T cell receptor beta chain was identified in a study of blood T cell repertoires in COVID-19 (dated by TCRdb to the early 2020s). Turning to the overall study: For ImmuneRACE Cohort 3, a participant was defined as recovered based on two consecutive negative NP/OP PCR tests, clearance by a healthcare professional, or resolution of symptoms. The repertoires were released in a freely available public database meant as a resource for research on the immune response to SARS-CoV-2. The samples were drawn from two sources: the first 160 participants of the ongoing ImmuneRACE study, and approximately 1,300 subjects contributed by 6 global collaborators. Subjects who had been exposed to COVID-19, were actively infected with it, or had recovered from it provided the deeply sampled blood TCRbeta repertoires that made up the dataset. Where available, HLA class I and class II types were obtained from metadata supplied by the sample provider rather than from assay-based typing. The prospective study material was composed of cDNA or gDNA derived from T cells, B-cell-depleted T cells, or PBMCs. Samples from collaborators originated in the United States, Italy and Spain and spanned both the acute and convalescent phases of COVID-19. Nearly every sample came with metadata listing a de-identified subject ID, COVID-19 status, age in years and sex.

Enrolling through a virtual design, the prospective study's participants ranged in age from roughly 18 to 95 years and lived across roughly 23 United States geographic areas. In the prospective study, participants were assigned to cohorts based on the clinical history participants reported in a screening survey and a study questionnaire. In the prospective study, mobile phlebotomists collected whole blood, serum and a nasopharyngeal or oropharyngeal swab from each participant. Over an approximately 2-month period, participants in the prospective study had the option of providing additional blood draws and questionnaires. Blood samples from the prospective study were shipped frozen or at room temperature prior to DNA extraction. V lost 0 bases and J lost 3 bases; the stretch between them is 10 bases long. The CDR3 goes from the cysteine to the phenylalanine over 15 residues. Only the CDR3 region is kept as DNA, spanning 45 bases read in frame from base 1. Sequences SGDLS (CDR1) and YYNGEE (CDR2) are obtained from the germline V gene.

Note on this clone: Its antigen is unknown. No base quality values were provided; no much bigger clone lies one nucleotide off.

Overall results and qualifications from the work: Clinical and demographic metadata were provided uncurated, with the amount varying by source and participant.

TCRbeta CDR3 regions were amplified from genomic DNA using the immunoSEQ Assay, a bias-controlled multiplex PCR. Turning to the authors' computational methods: The number of nucleated cells in each sample was estimated from the amplification of reference gene primers within the assay. To quantify the absolute abundance of each unique TCRbeta CDR3 rearrangement, sequence reads were collapsed and filtered. For each sample, productive Simpson clonality was calculated as the square root of Simpson's diversity index across productive rearrangements. Not all clones reach the TCRdb copy of this immuneACCESS table, which keeps in-frame sequences only. Checked studies attribute under half of the gap to unresolved V genes and leave the rest unexplained. V, J and clone size are those of that table, while D and trimming were read from the DNA. For this sample there are about 170,000 clones; 79% appear just once. Around 20% of the sample rests with the top ten.

Sequencing was performed on PBMCs or T cells enriched from blood (not recorded which). The chain employs TRBV9 and TRBJ1-5, with an unclear D gene assignment. The TCR originated in a woman in her sixties or seventies in a cohort exposed to, infected with or recovered from COVID-19 (not recorded which). The CDR3 region reads CASSVGQAFNQPQHF. The nucleotide sequence is TGTGCCAGCAGCGTAGGTCAGGCTTTCAATCAGCCCCAGCATTTT.